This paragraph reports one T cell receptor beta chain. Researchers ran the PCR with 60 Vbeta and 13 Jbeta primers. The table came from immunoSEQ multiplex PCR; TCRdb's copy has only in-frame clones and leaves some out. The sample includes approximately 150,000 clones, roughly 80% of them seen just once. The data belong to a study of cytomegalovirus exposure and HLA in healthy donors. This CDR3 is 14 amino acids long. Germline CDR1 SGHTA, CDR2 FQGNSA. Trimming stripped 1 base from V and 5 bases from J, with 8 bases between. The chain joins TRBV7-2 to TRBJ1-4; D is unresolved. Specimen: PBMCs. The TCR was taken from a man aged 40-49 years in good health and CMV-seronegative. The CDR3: CASSLVVKNEKLFF. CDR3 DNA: TGTGCCAGCAGCTTAGTAGTTAAGAATGAAAAACTGTTTTTT.